These 32 T cell receptor beta chains originate from one sample sequenced in a study of blood T cell repertoires in COVID-19. The data were produced by immunoSEQ multiplex PCR, yet TCRdb's version contains in-frame clones alone and is incomplete. This table holds roughly 280,000 clones, 87% found once. The sequencing sample was made of peripheral blood. The receptor source for this set is a woman aged 50 to 60 who had recovered from COVID-19.

V gene TRBV6-2 or TRBV6-3 combines with J gene TRBJ1-4, with D possibly being TRBD1 (6 bases). The CDR3 sequence is 15 residues long. The germline V gene has CDR1 MNHEY and CDR2 SVGEGT. Trimming shortened V by 2 bases and J by 4 bases, and 11 bases separated the two germline ends. The CDR3 DNA follows: TGTGCCAGCAGTTACGGGGGCAGACGTAATGAAAAACTGTTTTTT. This codes for CASSYGGRRNEKLFF.

This clone was seen only once. The rearrangement uses TRBV6-5 and TRBJ2-3; perhaps TRBD2 as D (5 bases). The CDR3 contains 15 residues. V was shortened by 6 bases and J by 1 base, with 14 bases between the two germline ends. In germline, CDR1 is MNHEY, CDR2 SVGAGI. CDR3 bases: TGTGCCAGCAGCTTAGAGGGAGCTCGCACAGATACGCAGTATTTT. It is translated as CASSLEGARTDTQYF.

The chain employs TRBV7-2 and TRBJ2-5; 7 nucleotides align to TRBD1. The germline gives CDR1 SGHTA, CDR2 FQGNSA. After removal of 4 bases from V and 7 bases from J, the junction contained 6 bases not matched to a gene. This CDR3 is built from 13 residues. CDR3 loop: CASSSDRVWTQYF. CDR3 nucleotide sequence: TGTGCCAGCAGCTCTGACAGGGTTTGGACCCAGTACTTC.

The CDR3 loop is CASSLEAGRGGIQYF. The CDR3 DNA reads TGTGCCAGCAGCTTAGAGGCTGGCCGCGGGGGCATTCAGTACTTC. The rearrangement links TRBV13 to TRBJ2-4, with 7 bases that match TRBD2. CDR1 PRHDT and CDR2 FYEKMQ come from the germline V gene (reference sequence). The V and J ends lost 1 base and 9 bases, in that order; junction bases with no gene match: 9. The length of the CDR3 is 15 residues.

Turning to this clone: Distinct nucleotide sequences in the sample also encode this CDR3. The V call is TRBV19, the J call TRBJ1-2; 8 bases map to TRBD1. The CDR3 spans 13 residues. Germline V gene lookup returns CDR1 LNHDA and CDR2 SQIVND (reference sequence). Trimming removed 3 bases from V and 7 bases from J; junction bases left unmatched: 4. CDR3 in amino acids: CASSIGQGGGYTF. The CDR3 nucleotides are TGTGCCAGTAGTATCGGACAGGGAGGTGGCTACACCTTC.

The J gene is TRBJ1-3, the V gene TRBV5-4; 9 bases fit TRBD1. V shed 6 bases and J 7 bases; nucleotides not matched to a gene: 11. CDR3 length: 15 amino acids. Germline V lookup: CDR1 SGHNT, CDR2 YYREEE (reference sequence). Here the CDR3 DNA reads TGTGCCAGCACCTCGATCGGGACAGGGAAGAACACCATATATTTT. Translated, it gives CASTSIGTGKNTIYF.

Concerning this clone itself: The junction differs from germline at one of its ends, possibly a read error. The rearrangement uses TRBV7-7 and TRBJ2-1; D remains ambiguous. This CDR3 is 15 amino acids long. The germline V gene has CDR1 SSHAT and CDR2 FNYEAQ (reference sequence). CDR3 residues: CASSLKTDPIDEQFF. The CDR3 nucleotides are TGTGCTAGCAGCTTGAAAACAGACCCTATCGATGAGCAGTTCTTC.

The J gene is TRBJ2-3, the V gene TRBV7-3, with TRBD2 matching 11 bases. Looked up from germline, CDR1 is SGHTA and CDR2 is FQGTGA. Trimming at V came to 1 base and at J to 10 bases, leaving 4 bases not matched to a gene. This CDR3 contains 14 residues. The CDR3 nucleotides read TGTGCCAGCAGCTTAATGACTAGCGGGGAGGCGCAGTATTTT. It translates to CASSLMTSGEAQYF.

V gene TRBV29-1 combines with J gene TRBJ1-5, with D unresolved. The CDR3 consists of 14 residues. The germline CDR1 and CDR2 sequences are SQVTM and ANQGSEA. V dropped 4 bases and J dropped 0 bases, with 10 bases sitting between them. CDR3 bases: TGCAGCGTTGTTTTTGACAATAGCAATCAGCCCCAGCATTTT. Its translation: CSVVFDNSNQPQHF.

The chain is built from TRBV5-4 and TRBJ1-1; tentative D call: TRBD1 (5 bases). Germline V lookup: CDR1 SGHNT, CDR2 YYREEE (reference sequence). Trimming removed 0 bases at V and 1 base at J, with 7 bases between. This CDR3 has 14 residues. CDR3: CASSLVGGNTEAFF. The DNA for the CDR3 is TGTGCCAGCAGCTTGGTCGGGGGGAACACTGAAGCTTTCTTT. Full variable domain (remainder filled in from reference TRBV5-4 and TRBJ1-1): ETGVTQSPTHLIKTRGQQVTLRCSSQSGHNTVSWYQQALGQGPQFIFQYYREEENGRGNFPPRFSGLQFPNYSSELNVNALELDDSALYLCASSLVGGNTEAFFGQGTRLTVV.

This sequence joins TRBV30 and TRBJ1-6, with 12 bases matching TRBD1. Trimming took 3 bases from V and 9 from J; bases not matched to a gene: 3. This CDR3 is 14 amino acids long. The germline V gene encodes CDR1 GTSNPN and CDR2 SVGIG (reference sequence). This CDR3 reads CAWSPGQGASPLHF. CDR3 in DNA: TGTGCCTGGAGCCCGGGACAGGGGGCTTCACCCCTCCACTTT.

The chain links TRBV9 to TRBJ2-1, with TRBD1 identical over 10 bases. The V segment lost 4 bases and the J segment 9 bases; nucleotides outside the gene matches: 13. Germline V gives CDR1 SGDLS, CDR2 YYNGEE. This CDR3 spans 16 amino acids. The CDR3 spells CASSPTGQGVLGEQFF. CDR3 nucleotides: TGTGCCAGCAGCCCTACCGGACAGGGGGTGTTGGGTGAGCAGTTCTTC.

Only one count was recorded for this clone. The rearrangement uses TRBV25-1 and TRBJ2-7, with a tentative D call TRBD1 (5 bases). The CDR3 loop spans 13 amino acids. Trimming cost V 4 bases and J 1 base, with 8 bases left between them. Germline V gives CDR1 MGHDK, CDR2 SYGVNS. CDR3 loop: CASSAAGSYEQYF. CDR3 sequence (DNA): TGTGCCAGCAGTGCGGCAGGGTCCTACGAGCAGTACTTC.

The rearrangement uses TRBV28 and TRBJ1-5, with 8 bases that match TRBD1. The CDR3 is 16 amino acids. V dropped 6 bases and J dropped 2; count of bases not matched to a gene: 9. From germline, CDR1 is MDHEN and CDR2 SYDVKM. This chain's CDR3 is CASSQRQGMGNQPQHF. CDR3 nucleotide sequence: TGTGCCAGCAGCCAAAGACAGGGGATGGGCAATCAGCCCCAGCATTTT.

This clone was detected once. V and J are TRBV6-2 or TRBV6-3 and TRBJ2-5; perhaps TRBD2 as D (6 bases). The CDR3 runs to 15 residues. The germline V and J ends were trimmed by 0 bases and 5 bases, with 13 bases remaining between them. CDR1 is MNHEY, CDR2 SVGEGT, per germline. The CDR3 DNA reads as TGTGCCAGCAGTTACTCGGAGGGCGGTGGGGAGACCCAGTACTTC. Its translation: CASSYSEGGGETQYF.

This chain connects TRBV5-4 to TRBJ1-1; TRBD1 might be the D (5 bases). The CDR3 totals 14 residues. Germline CDR1 reads SGHNT; CDR2 reads YYREEE (reference sequence). V was cut by 3 bases and J by 4 bases, with 13 bases left in between. The CDR3 protein is CASSSDTLITEAFF. The CDR3, as DNA: TGTGCCAGCAGCTCGGACACCCTTATCACTGAAGCTTTCTTT.

This rearrangement joins TRBV19 to TRBJ2-7, with 13 nucleotides matching TRBD2. The length of the CDR3 is 15 residues. V lost 7 bases and J lost 3; bases outside the gene matches: 6. The V gene's germline CDR1 is LNHDA and CDR2 SQIVND (reference sequence). CDR3 sequence reads: CASTPGLAGSYEQYF. The DNA of the CDR3 is TGTGCCAGTACCCCGGGACTAGCGGGGAGCTACGAGCAGTACTTC. Full variable domain (outside the CDR3, taken from reference TRBV19 and TRBJ2-7): DGGITQSPKYLFRKEGQNVTLSCEQNLNHDAMYWYRQDPGQGLRLIYYSQIVNDFQKGDIAEGYSVSREKKESFPLTVTSAQKNPTAFYLCASTPGLAGSYEQYFGPGTRLTVT.

This clone occurred a few times. The chain is built from TRBV30 and TRBJ2-7, with 11 bases that match TRBD1. J gave up 4 bases and V 5 bases, and 7 bases lay outside the gene matches. CDR1 is GTSNPN and CDR2 is SVGIG in the germline V gene (reference sequence). This CDR3 spans 14 amino acids. The CDR3 coding sequence is TGTGCCTGGCGGACAGGGGGCTCTTCTTACGAGCAGTACTTC. Translating it yields CAWRTGGSSYEQYF.

The genes are TRBV7-3 and TRBJ1-6; maybe TRBD1 (5 bases). The germline V and J ends were trimmed by 3 bases and 10 bases, with 13 bases remaining between them. This CDR3 comprises 14 residues. Per germline, CDR1 SGHTA and CDR2 FQGTGA. The CDR3 region has the DNA TGTGCCAGCAGCTTCGGGCCCTCAGGGTCACCCCTCCACTTT. Protein: CASSFGPSGSPLHF.

Of note for this clone: Additional DNA sequences in this sample encode the identical CDR3. This chain joins TRBV9 and TRBJ2-3; D is undetermined. CDR1 and CDR2 from the germline V gene are SGDLS and YYNGEE. Trimming took 3 bases from V and 2 from J, leaving 4 bases between them. The CDR3 is made up of 12 amino acids. The CDR3 nucleotides read TGTGCCAGCAGCGCTCCCACAGATACGCAGTATTTT. The encoded protein is CASSAPTDTQYF. The whole variable domain, remainder taken from reference TRBV9 and TRBJ2-3, is DSGVTQTPKHLITATGQRVTLRCSPRSGDLSVYWYQQSLDQGLQFLIQYYNGEERAKGNILERFSAQQFPDLHSELNLSSLELGDSALYFCASSAPTDTQYFGPGTRLTVL.

In its sample, this clone was seen once. The rearrangement links TRBV7-8 to TRBJ1-1; D remains unclear. Trimming removed 1 base from V and 1 base from J, with 7 bases in between. The CDR3 loop spans 14 amino acids. From germline, CDR1 is SGHVS and CDR2 FQNEAQ. CDR3 sequence (DNA): TGTGCCAGCAGCTTAGGGTCCAGGAACACTGAAGCTTTCTTT. Translating gives CASSLGSRNTEAFF.

The J gene is TRBJ1-2, the V gene TRBV5-6, with unresolved D. V lost 4 bases to trimming and J lost 7 bases, with 14 bases between them. The germline V gene has CDR1 SGHDT and CDR2 YYEEEE. The CDR3 is made up of 13 amino acids. Here the CDR3 reads CASSLTDIGGYTF. The CDR3 nucleotides are TGTGCCAGCAGCCTAACCGATATTGGTGGCTACACCTTC.

V is TRBV25-1 and J is TRBJ1-4; 7 positions agree with TRBD1. This CDR3 comprises 16 residues. V gave up 4 bases and J gave up 10 bases; unmatched junction bases: 15. In germline, CDR1 is MGHDK, CDR2 SYGVNS. CDR3 residues: CASSGSPTGLYGKLFF. The CDR3 coding sequence is TGTGCCAGCAGTGGTTCGCCGACAGGGCTATATGGAAAACTGTTTTTT.

The J gene is TRBJ2-7, the V gene TRBV28; a weak D match, TRBD1 (5 bases). V lost 3 bases to trimming and J lost 2 bases, with 11 bases between them. This CDR3 comprises 14 residues. Germline-derived CDR1 and CDR2 are MDHEN and SYDVKM. The CDR3 nucleotides are TGTGCCAGCAGTTTTTCAACAGGACCCTACGAGCAGTACTTC. This encodes CASSFSTGPYEQYF.

The J gene is TRBJ2-7, the V gene TRBV14; TRBD1 matches at 7 bases. With 0 bases clipped from V and 1 base from J, the junction kept 3 bases outside the gene matches. CDR1 and CDR2 from the germline V gene are SGHDN and FVKESK. The CDR3 consists of 15 residues. The CDR3 reads CASSQETGRSYEQYF. The CDR3 DNA is TGTGCCAGCAGCCAAGAGACAGGGCGATCCTACGAGCAGTACTTC.

CDR3 in DNA: TGCGCCAGCGGGACAGGGTCGGGCGATGGCTACACCTTC. Amino acids: CASGTGSGDGYTF. This chain joins TRBV5-1 and TRBJ1-2; 9 bases match TRBD1. J was trimmed by 6 bases and V by 7 bases; bases with no gene match: 7. Germline values: CDR1 SGHRS, CDR2 YFSETQ. The CDR3 contains 13 residues.

This chain links TRBV24-1 with TRBJ2-1; D may be TRBD1 (6 bases). This CDR3 is built from 16 residues. Between the trimmed V and J ends, which lost 6 bases and 0 bases, there was a span of 14 bases. The germline V gene encodes CDR1 KGHDR and CDR2 SFDVKD. The CDR3 sequence: CATSRAQGPSYNEQFF. Written as DNA, the CDR3 is TGTGCCACCAGTCGAGCACAGGGCCCCTCCTACAATGAGCAGTTCTTC.

For this clone: An end of the junction differs from the germline gene, which may be a read error. J is TRBJ1-2 and V is TRBV7-2; 7 nucleotides align to TRBD1. The CDR3 covers 16 residues. CDR1 and CDR2 from the germline V gene are SGHTA and FQGNSA. The CDR3, as DNA: TGTGCCAGCAGCCTAGCGGTTCAGGGGGCTAACTATGGCTACACCTTC. Amino acids: CASSLAVQGANYGYTF.

The genes are TRBV30 and TRBJ2-6; 8 bases fit TRBD1. The CDR3 contains 17 residues. V lost 4 bases and J lost 0; bases outside the gene matches: 8. The V gene's germline CDR1 is GTSNPN and CDR2 SVGIG (reference sequence). CDR3 sequence reads: CAWNSDRVSSGANVLTF. The CDR3 DNA is TGTGCCTGGAACTCGGACAGGGTTTCCTCTGGGGCCAACGTCCTGACTTTC.

This chain joins TRBV28 and TRBJ2-7, with 11 bases matching TRBD2. With 6 bases clipped from V and 3 bases from J, the junction kept 7 bases outside the gene matches. Germline lookup yields CDR1 MDHEN and CDR2 SYDVKM. The CDR3 length is 15 residues. This chain's CDR3 is CASRPLAGGIYEQYF. CDR3 sequence (DNA): TGTGCCAGCAGGCCTCTAGCGGGAGGCATCTACGAGCAGTACTTC.

V usage is TRBV19 and J usage is TRBJ1-2; 11 bases are shared with TRBD1. J gave up 6 bases and V 5 bases, and 20 bases lay outside the gene matches. Per the germline V gene, CDR1 is LNHDA and CDR2 is SQIVND (reference sequence). CDR3 length: 19 residues. The chain's CDR3 is CASSSLTGTGGRRGDGYTF. The CDR3 DNA is TGTGCCAGTAGTTCCCTGACCGGGACAGGGGGACGACGAGGCGATGGCTACACCTTC.

This clone was recorded only once. The gene calls are TRBV28 and TRBJ2-3; D may be TRBD2 (6 bases). Trimming left V 8 bases short and J 2 bases short, with 8 bases between. Germline loops: CDR1 MDHEN, CDR2 SYDVKM. This CDR3 spans 12 amino acids. The CDR3 region is CASGGFTDTQYF. The CDR3 region has the DNA TGTGCCAGCGGGGGGTTCACAGATACGCAGTATTTT.